This T cell receptor (beta chain) derives from a study of cytomegalovirus exposure and HLA in healthy donors. About the research overall: Later, an analysis reported that the 130 or so validation repertoires had used the same platform as the 500 to 800 first-cohort repertoires.

Study results and limitations: It was confirmed in vitro that a few of the CMV-associated chains were specific for CMV antigens. Some TCR beta chains (164 of them) were listed as cytomegalovirus-associated.

The approximately 120-subject validation cohort, separate from the approximately 630-subject first cohort, included the donors. On this clone: What it binds is unknown.

The assay was immunoSEQ multiplex PCR, and TCRdb's table has in-frame clones only and misses some. The sample consists of 190,000 or so clones, 75% to 85% of them appearing once. V lost 2 bases and J lost 0; bases outside the gene matches: 5. The CDR3 contains 16 residues. CDR1 and CDR2 (germline): MNHEY, SVGAGI. The source is a woman aged 25 to 39 in good health and CMV-seropositive. The material sequenced was PBMCs. The chain couples TRBV6-5 to TRBJ2-7; 9 bases fit TRBD2. This chain's CDR3 is CASSYRLTSGSYEQYF. Here the CDR3 DNA reads TGTGCCAGCAGTTACCGGTTGACTAGCGGCTCCTACGAGCAGTACTTC.